The clone carrying this TCR beta chain was counted once. The sample belongs to a study of blood T cell repertoires in COVID-19. Study summary: The analysed material was cDNA or gDNA that came from T cells, B-cell-depleted T cells, or PBMCs.

As handled by the study authors: Scientists estimated how many nucleated cells there were by amplifying reference gene primers. Method: immunoSEQ multiplex PCR; TCRdb's copy keeps in-frame clones and lacks some. That table furnishes V, J and clone size, whereas the DNA furnished D and trimming. The sample records approximately 220,000 clones, approximately 90% being singletons. Each participant's cohort was designated according to participant-reported clinical history. Cohort 3 recovery required two negative PCRs, clearance, or symptom resolution. The source material was PBMCs or T cells enriched from blood (not recorded which). The sequence was collected from a woman aged 25 to 45 who had recovered from COVID-19.

CDR3 nucleotide sequence: TGTGCTAGTGGTTTGGGATACAGACCACTTAATGAAAAACTGTTTTTT. It is translated as CASGLGYRPLNEKLFF. The J gene is TRBJ1-4, the V gene TRBV12-5; no firm D call. From germline, CDR1 is LGHNT and CDR2 FRNRAP. The CDR3 extends over 16 amino acids. The V and J ends lost 1 base and 4 bases respectively, with 13 bases between them.